This TCR beta chain appears in the sequencing data of a study of T-cell reconstitution after alpha-beta-depleted transplantation in children. This clonotype turned up a few times. Molecular barcoding with unique molecular identifiers was used for the TCRbeta library. TCRdb reprocessed the PCR reads via MiXCR and lists one record per CDR3 protein. The table has 500,000 to 650,000 distinct CDR3 sequences, about 10% seen once. Trimming shortened V by 6 bases and J by 3 bases, and 8 bases separated the two germline ends. This CDR3 is 11 amino acids long. CDR1 and CDR2 (germline): SQVTM, ANQGSEA. The sequence came from a female patient aged 2-9 years who had a stem cell transplant for aplastic anemia, so the T cells may come from the graft donor. The gene calls are TRBV29-1 and TRBJ1-2; unclear D gene. The source material was PBMCs, mostly from graft donor cells, sampled 180 days after TCRalphabeta/CD19-depleted stem cell transplant. DNA of the CDR3: TGCAGCGTATTAAGGGACTATGGCTACACCTTC. Protein sequence: CSVLRDYGYTF. Complete variable domain (other parts from reference TRBV29-1 and TRBJ1-2): SAVISQKPSRDICQRGTSLTIQCQVDSQVTMMFWYRQQPGQSLTLIATANQGSEATYESGFVIDKFPISRPNLTFSTLTVSNMSPEDSSIYLCSVLRDYGYTFGSGTRLTVV.